A selection of T cell receptor beta chains follows, all from one sample in a study of identical twins. From the 5' RACE reads, TCRdb called clonotypes with MiXCR, one entry per CDR3 protein. The sample contains approximately 220,000 distinct CDR3 sequences, approximately 6.8% of which appear only once. The same sample was also used in a study of yellow fever vaccine responses in identical twins.

Material for sequencing was CD8+ T cells sorted from blood. These receptors all come from a woman aged 18-29 years in good health. Both conserved end residues are part of each CDR3. The order of the fields is clone size, V gene, J gene, D gene, CDR3 DNA, CDR3 protein. The D gene is left open where the match is weak. Clone size appears in some rows only: once, few, many, or a class for an expanded clone.

clone size: few
V gene: TRBV11-2
J gene: TRBJ1-1
D gene: .
CDR3 DNA: TGTGCCAGCAGCTTAGAGGGACGCACTGAAGCTTTCTTT
CDR3 protein: CASSLEGRTEAFF

clone size: many
V gene: TRBV29-1
J gene: TRBJ1-3
D gene: .
CDR3 DNA: TGCAGCGTTGAAGATCCCCAGAGAAACACCATATATTTT
CDR3 protein: CSVEDPQRNTIYF

clone size: .
V gene: TRBV6-1
J gene: TRBJ2-5
D gene: TRBD1
CDR3 DNA: TGTGCCAGCAGTCCCTACGCTACAGGGGTAGAGACCCAGTACTTC
CDR3 protein: CASSPYATGVETQYF

clone size: many
V gene: TRBV4-1
J gene: TRBJ1-2
D gene: .
CDR3 DNA: TGCGCCAGCAGCCGGCCGGGCATTGATGGCTACACCTTC
CDR3 protein: CASSRPGIDGYTF

clone size: many
V gene: TRBV29-1
J gene: TRBJ2-4
D gene: .
CDR3 DNA: TGCAGCGCTTGGGGAGTGGACAAAAACATTCAGTACTTC
CDR3 protein: CSAWGVDKNIQYF

clone size: .
V gene: TRBV10-3
J gene: TRBJ2-2
D gene: TRBD2
CDR3 DNA: TGTGCCATCAGGGGACTAGCGTATAACACCGGGGAGCTGTTTTTT
CDR3 protein: CAIRGLAYNTGELFF

clone size: .
V gene: TRBV9
J gene: TRBJ2-3
D gene: .
CDR3 DNA: TGTGCCAGCACCCTTGGGGGATCGTTCACAGATACGCAGTATTTT
CDR3 protein: CASTLGGSFTDTQYF

clone size: many
V gene: TRBV20-1
J gene: TRBJ2-1
D gene: TRBD2
CDR3 DNA: TGCAGTGCTAGAGATCAGAGCGGGAGTTCCTACAATGAGCAGTTCTTC
CDR3 protein: CSARDQSGSSYNEQFF

clone size: few
V gene: TRBV28
J gene: TRBJ1-2
D gene: .
CDR3 DNA: TGTGCCAGCAGTTTTCAGGGTCTGTATGGCTACACCTTC
CDR3 protein: CASSFQGLYGYTF

clone size: .
V gene: TRBV29-1
J gene: TRBJ2-1
D gene: .
CDR3 DNA: TGCAGCGTCGAATGGTCCTACAATGAGCAGTTCTTC
CDR3 protein: CSVEWSYNEQFF

clone size: few
V gene: TRBV27
J gene: TRBJ2-7
D gene: .
CDR3 DNA: TGTGCCAGCAGTTTCCAGGTGGGGGGCTACGAGCAGTACTTC
CDR3 protein: CASSFQVGGYEQYF

clone size: .
V gene: TRBV20-1
J gene: TRBJ1-1
D gene: .
CDR3 DNA: TGCAGTGCTAGAATCAGCCCTGAAGCTTTCTTT
CDR3 protein: CSARISPEAFF

clone size: many
V gene: TRBV2
J gene: TRBJ2-7
D gene: TRBD1
CDR3 DNA: TGTGCCAGCAGAGGGACAGTGAACGAGCAGTACTTC
CDR3 protein: CASRGTVNEQYF

clone size: .
V gene: TRBV27
J gene: TRBJ2-3
D gene: TRBD2
CDR3 DNA: TGTGCCAGCAGTTTATACCCTAGCGGGAGAGGTTATACGCAGTATTTT
CDR3 protein: CASSLYPSGRGYTQYF